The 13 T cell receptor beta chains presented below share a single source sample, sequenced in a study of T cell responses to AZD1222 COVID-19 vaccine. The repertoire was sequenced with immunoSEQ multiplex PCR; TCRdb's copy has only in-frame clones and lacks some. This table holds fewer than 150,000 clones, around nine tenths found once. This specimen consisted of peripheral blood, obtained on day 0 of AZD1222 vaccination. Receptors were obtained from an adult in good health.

The CDR3 spells CASSPGSLGGSGYTF. The CDR3 DNA follows: TGTGCCAGCTCACCCGGAAGTTTAGGGGGCAGTGGCTACACCTTC. This chain uses TRBV18 with TRBJ1-2, with TRBD1 identical over 7 bases. Germline lookup yields CDR1 KGHSH and CDR2 LQKENI. The J segment lost 7 bases and the V segment lost 3 bases, leaving 11 bases of the junction unmatched. This CDR3 comprises 15 residues.

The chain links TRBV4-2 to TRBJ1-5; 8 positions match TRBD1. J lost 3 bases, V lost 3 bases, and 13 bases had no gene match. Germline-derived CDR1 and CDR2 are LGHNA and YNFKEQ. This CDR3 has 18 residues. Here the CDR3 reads CASSHVTQGGFINQPQHF. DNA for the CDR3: TGTGCCAGCAGCCATGTTACACAGGGGGGTTTCATCAATCAGCCCCAGCATTTT.

The CDR3 DNA follows: TGTGCCAGCAGTGAAGGGGGCCGGGTCTATGGCTACACCTTC. Protein product: CASSEGGRVYGYTF. The rearrangement joins TRBV6-1 to TRBJ1-2, with D possibly matching TRBD1 (5 bases). CDR3 length: 14 amino acids. CDR1 and CDR2 (germline): MNHNS, SASEGT. V lost 1 base to trimming and J lost 4 bases, with 10 bases between them.

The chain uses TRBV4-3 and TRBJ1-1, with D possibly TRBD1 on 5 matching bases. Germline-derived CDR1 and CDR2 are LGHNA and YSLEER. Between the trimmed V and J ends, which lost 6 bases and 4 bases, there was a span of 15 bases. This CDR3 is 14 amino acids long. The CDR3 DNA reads TGCGCCAGCAGTTTTAGCGGGGGAAGCACTGAAGCTTTCTTT. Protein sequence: CASSFSGGSTEAFF.

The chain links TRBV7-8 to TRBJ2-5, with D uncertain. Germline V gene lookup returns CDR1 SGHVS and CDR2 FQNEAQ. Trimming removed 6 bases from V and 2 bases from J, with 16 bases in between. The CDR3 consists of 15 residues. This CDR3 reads CASRSPTGIQETQYF. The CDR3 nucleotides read TGTGCCAGCAGATCCCCTACGGGCATACAAGAGACCCAGTACTTC.

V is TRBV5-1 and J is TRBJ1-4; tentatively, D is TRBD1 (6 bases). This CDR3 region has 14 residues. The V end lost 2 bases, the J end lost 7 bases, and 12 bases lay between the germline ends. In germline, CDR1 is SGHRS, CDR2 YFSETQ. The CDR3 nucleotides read TGCGCCAGCAGCTTTGGACAGAAACCTGAAAAACTGTTTTTT. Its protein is CASSFGQKPEKLFF.

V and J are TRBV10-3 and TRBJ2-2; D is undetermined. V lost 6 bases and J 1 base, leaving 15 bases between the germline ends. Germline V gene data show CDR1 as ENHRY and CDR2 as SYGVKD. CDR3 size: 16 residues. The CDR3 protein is CAIRTDGWQNTGELFF. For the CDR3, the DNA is TGTGCCATCAGAACCGACGGGTGGCAGAACACCGGGGAGCTGTTTTTT.

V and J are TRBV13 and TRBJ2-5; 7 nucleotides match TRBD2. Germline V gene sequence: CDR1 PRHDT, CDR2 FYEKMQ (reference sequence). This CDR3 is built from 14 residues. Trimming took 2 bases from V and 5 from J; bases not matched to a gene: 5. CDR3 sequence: CASSLSRLAETQYF. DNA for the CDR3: TGTGCCAGCAGCTTATCCCGACTAGCTGAGACCCAGTACTTC. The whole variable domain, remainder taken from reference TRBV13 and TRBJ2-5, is AAGVIQSPRHLIKEKRETATLKCYPIPRHDTVYWYQQGPGQDPQFLISFYEKMQSDKGSIPDRFSAQQFSDYHSELNMSSLELGDSALYFCASSLSRLAETQYFGPGTRLLVL.

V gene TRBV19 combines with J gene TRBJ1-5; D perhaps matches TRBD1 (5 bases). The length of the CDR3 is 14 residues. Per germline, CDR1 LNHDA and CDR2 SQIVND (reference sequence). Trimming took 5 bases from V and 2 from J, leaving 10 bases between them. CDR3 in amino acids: CASSVQGGNQPQHF. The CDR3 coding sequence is TGTGCCAGTAGTGTCCAGGGAGGCAATCAGCCCCAGCATTTT.

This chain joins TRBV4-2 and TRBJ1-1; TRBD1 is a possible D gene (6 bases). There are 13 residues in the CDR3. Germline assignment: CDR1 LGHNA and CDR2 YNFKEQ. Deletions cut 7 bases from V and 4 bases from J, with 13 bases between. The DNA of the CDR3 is TGTGCCAGCAACTTTCGAGGGGGCACTGAAGCTTTCTTT. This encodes CASNFRGGTEAFF.

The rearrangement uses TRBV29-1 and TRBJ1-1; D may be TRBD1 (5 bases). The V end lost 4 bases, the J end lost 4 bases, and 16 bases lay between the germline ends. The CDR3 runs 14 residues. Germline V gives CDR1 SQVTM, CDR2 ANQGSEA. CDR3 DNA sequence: TGCAGCGTTGGGGGCTTGGATCGGACCACTGAAGCTTTCTTT. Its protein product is CSVGGLDRTTEAFF. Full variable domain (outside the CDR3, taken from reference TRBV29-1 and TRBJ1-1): SAVISQKPSRDICQRGTSLTIQCQVDSQVTMMFWYRQQPGQSLTLIATANQGSEATYESGFVIDKFPISRPNLTFSTLTVSNMSPEDSSIYLCSVGGLDRTTEAFFGQGTRLTVV.

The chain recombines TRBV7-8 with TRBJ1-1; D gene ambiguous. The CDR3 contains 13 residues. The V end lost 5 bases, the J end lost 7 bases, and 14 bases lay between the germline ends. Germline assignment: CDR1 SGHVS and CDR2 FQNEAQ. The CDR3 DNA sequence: TGTGCCAGCAGCCGACTGGCAGTAAATGAAGCTTTCTTT. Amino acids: CASSRLAVNEAFF.

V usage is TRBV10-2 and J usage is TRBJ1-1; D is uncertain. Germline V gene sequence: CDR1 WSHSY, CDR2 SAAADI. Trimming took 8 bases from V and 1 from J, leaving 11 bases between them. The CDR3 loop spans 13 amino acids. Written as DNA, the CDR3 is TGCGCCAGCCTAAAGAAAGCGAACACTGAAGCTTTCTTT. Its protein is CASLKKANTEAFF.